A selection of T cell receptor beta chains follows, all from one sample in a study of graft-versus-host responses after intestinal transplantation. Libraries were prepared by immunoSEQ multiplex PCR; TCRdb keeps only in-frame clonotypes and omits some of them. Of more than 13,000 clones detected, 70% appear once; the ten largest clones hold more than 20%. The specimen comprised ileum tissue, sampled around 690 days after intestinal transplantation. The receptors originated from a human patient who received an intestinal transplant, so some T cells may come from the graft donor. CDR3s include the opening cysteine and the closing phenylalanine or tryptophan. Each record gives: V gene, clone size, D gene, J gene, CDR3 DNA, CDR3 protein. D genes are given only for firm matches. For some rows the clone size is stated as once, few or many, or as a class when expanded; others skip it.

>TRBV28|-|TRBD1|TRBJ1-1
TGTGCCAGCAGTTTATTGGGCACAGGGGTCGACACTGAAGCTTTCTTT
CASSLLGTGVDTEAFF
>TRBV4-2|-|-|TRBJ2-2
TGTGCCAGCAGCCAAGATGCAGGGGATTCCACCGGGGAGCTGTTTTTT
CASSQDAGDSTGELFF
>TRBV27|-|TRBD2|TRBJ2-4
TGTGCCAGCTCGAAACTAGCGGCCAAAAACATTCAGTACTTC
CASSKLAAKNIQYF
>TRBV7-3|-|-|TRBJ2-7
TGTGCCAGCAGCTTATCAGGCACAGGAACCTACGAGCAGTACTTC
CASSLSGTGTYEQYF
>TRBV7-7|-|TRBD1|TRBJ2-3
TGTGCCAGCAGCCGGGACAGGGGCACAGATACGCAGTATTTT
CASSRDRGTDTQYF
>TRBV19|-|-|TRBJ1-5
TGTGCCAGTAGTATCGGGGGGCCAGGGCCCCAGCATTTT
CASSIGGPGPQHF
>TRBV7-9|medium-sized|TRBD1|TRBJ2-2
TGTGCCAGCAGCTCCGGGACAGACATCACCGGGGAGCTGTTTTTT
CASSSGTDITGELFF
>TRBV30|-|-|TRBJ2-6
TGTGCCTGGATTAGGGTCAGCTCTGGGGCCAACGTCCTGACTTTC
CAWIRVSSGANVLTF
>TRBV28|few|TRBD2|TRBJ2-7
TGTGCCAGCAGTTTCTATCCGGCGGGAGCCTACGAGCAGTACTTC
CASSFYPAGAYEQYF
>TRBV7-8|-|-|TRBJ2-7
TGTGCCAGCAGCTTAGTCGGGGGTCTTTCCTACGAGCAGTACTTC
CASSLVGGLSYEQYF
>TRBV7-9|-|TRBD1|TRBJ2-7
TGTGCCAGCAGCTCCCGGGACAGGCTCCACGAGCAGTACTTC
CASSSRDRLHEQYF
>TRBV6-5|-|-|TRBJ1-5
TGTGCCAGCACTGCCCGGGGCCACGGACAGCCCCAGCATTTT
CASTARGHGQPQHF
>TRBV5-4|-|-|TRBJ2-3
TGTGCCAGCAGCTCAGCGGAACGCACAGATACGCAGTATTTT
CASSSAERTDTQYF
>TRBV28|few|-|TRBJ2-5
TGTGCCAGCAGTTCCCCACCCAAAGGGCAAGAGACCCAGTACTTC
CASSSPPKGQETQYF
>TRBV6-5|-|-|TRBJ2-2
TGTGCCAGCAGTCGAACCACCGGGGAGCTGTTTTTT
CASSRTTGELFF
>TRBV6-5|-|TRBD1|TRBJ2-7
TGTGCCAGCAGTACACCCGGGACAGGGGCCTACGAGCAGTACTTC
CASSTPGTGAYEQYF
>TRBV6-5|-|-|TRBJ1-1
TGTGCCAGCAGTTGGAGGGTCTGGGGAAACACTGAAGCTTTCTTT
CASSWRVWGNTEAFF
>TRBV27|once|-|TRBJ1-1
TGTGCCAGCAGTTTTCTTACCGCGGGAACTGAAGCTTTCTTT
CASSFLTAGTEAFF
>TRBV5-4|-|-|TRBJ2-3
TGTGCCAGCAGCAGACGCTCGGACACAGATACGCAGTATTTT
CASSRRSDTDTQYF
>TRBV13|few|-|TRBJ2-7
TGTGCCAGCAGAGCCAGGTGGCCCTACGAGCAGTACTTC
CASRARWPYEQYF
>TRBV4-1|-|TRBD1|TRBJ2-7
TGCGCCAGCAGCCAAGGCTTTCCGGGACAGGGGACCTACGAGCAGTACTTC
CASSQGFPGQGTYEQYF
>TRBV7-2|-|TRBD2|TRBJ2-3
TGTGCCAGCAGCCCAGCGGGGTCTAGCACAGATACGCAGTATTTT
CASSPAGSSTDTQYF
>TRBV28|-|-|TRBJ1-5
TGTGCCACCAGAGACCCCGGGGGGAATCAGCCCCAGCATTTT
CATRDPGGNQPQHF
>TRBV6-5|-|TRBD1|TRBJ1-5
TGTGCCAGCAGCCCGGGACAGTTTCAGCCCCAGCATTTT
CASSPGQFQPQHF
>TRBV5-4|-|TRBD1|TRBJ2-7
TGTGCCAGCAGCTTGGCGGGACAGGGGGCCTACGAGCAGTACTTC
CASSLAGQGAYEQYF
>TRBV28|-|-|TRBJ2-7
TGTGCCAGCAGTTTCGACACCACCCGAGACTACGAGCAGTACTTC
CASSFDTTRDYEQYF
>TRBV5-6|-|-|TRBJ2-7
TGTGCCAGCAGCTTGGATACAGAACAGTACTTC
CASSLDTEQYF
>TRBV13|-|TRBD2|TRBJ2-7
TGTGCCAGCAGCCAGAGGGAGGGCGAGCAGTACTTC
CASSQREGEQYF
>TRBV7-8|-|-|TRBJ2-7
TGTGCCAGCAGCCATTCTTTCGGGGCCCCCTCCTACGAGCAGTACTTC
CASSHSFGAPSYEQYF
>TRBV30|-|-|TRBJ1-3
TGTGCCTGGAGTGTGCTGTATGGAAACACCATATATTTT
CAWSVLYGNTIYF
>TRBV11-2|-|TRBD2|TRBJ2-7
TGTGCCAGCAGCCTACTACGTGGGAGGGCCCCCTACGAGCAGTACTTC
CASSLLRGRAPYEQYF
>TRBV18|-|-|TRBJ1-4
TGTGCCAGCTCACCAAGGACAGCGGCAACTAATGAAAAACTGTTTTTT
CASSPRTAATNEKLFF
>TRBV9|once|-|TRBJ2-7
TGTGCCAGCAGCTCGGGGAGAGGGGGGCCTTTTACCTACGAGCAGTACTTC
CASSSGRGGPFTYEQYF
>TRBV28|-|TRBD1|TRBJ2-2
TGTGCCAGCAGTTTCAGATACGGGACAGGGGTCGGGGAGCTGTTTTTT
CASSFRYGTGVGELFF
>TRBV9|-|-|TRBJ1-4
TGTGCCAGCAGCCCTCATACAGCTGCAACTAATGAAAAACTGTTTTTT
CASSPHTAATNEKLFF
>TRBV19|-|TRBD1|TRBJ2-1
TGTGCCAGTAGTCATCGACAGGGCCCCTACAATGAGCAGTTCTTC
CASSHRQGPYNEQFF
>TRBV7-9|-|TRBD1|TRBJ1-1
TGTGCCAGCAGCGTACAGGGGGGGAAGAACACTGAAGCTTTCTTT
CASSVQGGKNTEAFF
>TRBV10-2|-|-|TRBJ1-2
TGCGCCAGCAGTGAGGTGGGGGGCTTGGGTGGCTACACCTTC
CASSEVGGLGGYTF
>TRBV5-4|-|-|TRBJ2-7
TGTGCCAGCAGCTCCGGGACGCCCAGTTCCTACGAGCAGTACTTC
CASSSGTPSSYEQYF
>TRBV10-2|-|TRBD2|TRBJ2-7
TGCGCCAGCAGTGACTGGGGACTAGCAAGCTACGAGCAGTACTTC
CASSDWGLASYEQYF
>TRBV6-5|-|-|TRBJ2-5
TGTGCCAGCAGTTACTCGTCTGCCCCAGGAGAGACCCAGTACTTC
CASSYSSAPGETQYF
>TRBV14|-|TRBD1|TRBJ2-7
TGTGCCAGCAGCCCCCGACAGGGGCCCTCCTACGAGCAGTACTTC
CASSPRQGPSYEQYF
>TRBV7-9|-|-|TRBJ2-1
TGTGCCGGCAGCGTGATACCCCTTACTTACAATGAGCAGTTCTTC
CAGSVIPLTYNEQFF
>TRBV10-1|-|TRBD2|TRBJ2-3
TGCGCCAGCAGTGAGTCAGCGGGGCCCGCAGATACGCAGTATTTT
CASSESAGPADTQYF
>TRBV5-1|once|-|TRBJ1-1
TGCGCCAGTACTCTTGGGCAGGGGAACACTGAAGCTTTCTTT
CASTLGQGNTEAFF
>TRBV4-2|few|-|TRBJ2-3
TGTGCCAGCAGCCAAGATACCCGGGCCGCTACGCAGTATTTT
CASSQDTRAATQYF
>TRBV6-4|-|TRBD1|TRBJ2-7
TGTGCCAGCAGTGACCCCAGGGGGCTTACCTACGAGCAGTACTTC
CASSDPRGLTYEQYF
>TRBV10-3|-|TRBD2|TRBJ2-3
TGTGCCATCAGAACAAGCGGGAGGCCCGGAGATACGCAGTATTTT
CAIRTSGRPGDTQYF
>TRBV4-2|-|-|TRBJ1-2
TGTGCCAGCAGCTTGACTGCTAAGCCAAGCCGCTACACCTTC
CASSLTAKPSRYTF
>TRBV19|-|-|TRBJ2-7
TGTGCCAGTAGTCTAGACAAGTCGTACGAGCAGTACTTC
CASSLDKSYEQYF
>TRBV6-1|once|-|TRBJ1-6
TGTGCCAGCGGGAGTAACTCCTATAATTCACCCCTCCACTTT
CASGSNSYNSPLHF
>TRBV6-5|-|-|TRBJ2-6
TGTGCCGCTATCGGAGGGGCCAACGTCCTGACTTTC
CAAIGGANVLTF
>TRBV30|few|-|TRBJ2-3
TGTGCCTGGAGTGTGTCGGGAGCCCCGGATACGCAGTATTTT
CAWSVSGAPDTQYF
>TRBV6-1|-|-|TRBJ1-1
TGTGCCAGCAGTGGACCCCCCACAGGGAATCCTGAAGCTTTCTTT
CASSGPPTGNPEAFF
>TRBV18|few|TRBD1|TRBJ2-1
TGTGCCAGCTCACCAATCGGGACAGGGTACAATGAGCAGTTCTTC
CASSPIGTGYNEQFF
>TRBV27|-|-|TRBJ2-3
TGTGCCAGCCGGAGGACAGTTATGAATCCAAATACGCAGTATTTT
CASRRTVMNPNTQYF
>TRBV7-6|-|-|TRBJ2-5
TGTGCCAGCAGCCGTCCCGGGGTCCAAGAGACCCAGTACTTC
CASSRPGVQETQYF
>TRBV5-5|few|-|TRBJ2-3
TGTGCCAGCAGCTTGGAATTAGGGGGCACAGATACGCAGTATTTT
CASSLELGGTDTQYF
>TRBV7-9|-|TRBD1|TRBJ2-7
TGTGCCAGCAGCCAGGAGTCGGACAGGGACTACGAGCAGTACTTC
CASSQESDRDYEQYF
>TRBV15|-|-|TRBJ2-7
TGTGCCACCAGCAGGGAAAGGGTGAACTACGAGCAGTACTTC
CATSRERVNYEQYF